This TCR beta chain came from a study of blood T cell repertoires in COVID-19. Profiling relied on immunoSEQ multiplex PCR, and the TCRdb table lists in-frame clones only, not all of them. The data contain 95,000 to 120,000 clones, about 83% of them singletons. Germline CDR1 reads SGHRS; CDR2 reads YFSETQ. The J segment lost 5 bases and the V segment lost 6 bases, leaving 11 bases of the junction unmatched. CDR3 length: 16 residues. Specimen: peripheral blood. The rearrangement uses TRBV5-1 and TRBJ2-1, with TRBD2 matching 10 bases. This TCR derives from a woman in her seventies with acute or convalescent COVID-19. The CDR3: CASTPGSTSGNNEQFF. DNA of the CDR3: TGCGCCAGCACCCCCGGTAGCACTAGCGGGAACAATGAGCAGTTCTTC.